This T cell receptor beta chain was obtained from a study of CD8 T cells in ankylosing spondylitis (dated by TCRdb to 2016 to 2017). Regarding the research as a whole: To find TCR variants linked to disease, the study profiled T cell receptor beta repertoires in ankylosing spondylitis patients and healthy donors. The full study cohort was made up of 25 ankylosing spondylitis patients and roughly 98 healthy donors. Peripheral blood was sampled, and synovial fluid was additionally collected from ankylosing spondylitis patients.

Synovial fluid samples and blood samples obtained from the same ankylosing spondylitis patients were matched. Concerning this clonotype itself: The specificity of this receptor is unknown. The sample holds no much larger clone one base away, and base qualities are not on file.

The full study reports these points: The disease-linked clones showed a CD8+ phenotype and occurred at relatively low frequencies in peripheral blood. Blood from ankylosing spondylitis patients appeared to be characterized by a TCR beta motif made up of seven or eight highly homologous amino acid variants. Some motif variants had previously been reported in the synovial fluid and blood of reactive arthritis patients, which suggests shared mechanisms of disease initiation. According to the report, matched synovial fluid samples from ankylosing spondylitis patients were significantly enriched for the disease-linked clones.

The germline V gene encodes CDR1 SGHKS and CDR2 YYEKEE (reference sequence). The CDR3 goes from the cysteine to the phenylalanine over 15 residues. Here the CDR3 DNA is all that survives: 45 bases in frame from base 1. Trimming costs V 3 bases and J 6 bases, and their ends lie 19 bases apart. Sequenced on an Illumina HiSeq 2500. Quantitative 5'-RACE with molecular barcodes was the method used to prepare the TCR beta libraries. In the authors' own workflow: A new computational method, built on a probabilistic model of VDJ rearrangement, was used to identify disease-linked TCR variants. TCRdb's own reprocessing of the public reads used fastp at Q25 and MiXCR and kept productive beta chains. Every CDR3 protein is listed once, alongside the most common genes and DNA of its rows. TCRdb assigned the V and J calls; the authors' analysis was not used. In this sample the table shows about 140,000 distinct CDR3 sequences, under 35% of which occur a single time. The ten most abundant clones make up around 6% of the sample.

The sequence derives from a male donor with ankylosing spondylitis. The sequenced material came from synovial fluid, either unsorted or a sorted T cell fraction (not recorded which). The sequence joins TRBV5-5 to TRBJ2-7; the D gene is possibly TRBD1, with 6 bases matching. The DNA sequence is given as TGTGCCAGCAGCTATGGACAGTCCCGTTATCGCGAGCAGTACTTC. Its protein reads: CASSYGQSRYREQYF.